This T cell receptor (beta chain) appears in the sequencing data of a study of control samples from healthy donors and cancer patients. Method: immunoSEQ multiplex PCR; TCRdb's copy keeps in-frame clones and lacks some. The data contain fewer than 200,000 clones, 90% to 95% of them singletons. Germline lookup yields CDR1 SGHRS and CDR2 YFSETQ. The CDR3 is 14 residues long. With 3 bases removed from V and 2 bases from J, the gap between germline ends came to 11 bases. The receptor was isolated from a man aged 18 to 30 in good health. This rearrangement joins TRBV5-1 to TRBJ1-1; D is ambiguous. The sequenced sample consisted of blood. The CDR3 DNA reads TGCGCCAGCAGCTCCCGCGGGGAAAACACTGAAGCTTTCTTT. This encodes CASSSRGENTEAFF.